The 32 T cell receptor beta chains below all came from one sample that was sequenced in a study of T-cell reconstitution after alpha-beta-depleted transplantation in children. Preparation of the TCRbeta library involved a method that used unique molecular identifiers. TCRdb called the PCR reads again in MiXCR, with one record for every CDR3 protein. The table has approximately 630,000 distinct CDR3 sequences, about an eighth seen once. Sequenced here: PBMCs, sampled before TCRalphabeta/CD19-depleted stem cell transplant. The receptor source for this set is a girl aged 2-10 years with congenital amegakaryocytic thrombocytopenia, due to receive a stem cell transplant.

Worth noting for this clonotype: A much larger clone differs by one base, so this may be a read error. The rearrangement links TRBV12-3 or TRBV12-4 to TRBJ2-7, with D perhaps matching TRBD1 (6 bases). The CDR3 consists of 15 residues. The CDR3 coding sequence is TGTGCCAGCAGTTCAAAAGACAGGAGCTCCTACGAGCTGTACTTC. Residues: CASSSKDRSSYELYF.

The chain employs TRBV29-1 and TRBJ1-1; D may be TRBD1 (5 bases). The germline V and J ends were trimmed by 5 bases and 1 base, with 11 bases remaining between them. Germline-derived CDR1 and CDR2 are SQVTM and ANQGSEA. The CDR3 has 13 amino acids. The CDR3 here is CSVSGTANTEAFF. The CDR3, as DNA: TGCAGCGTTTCAGGGACTGCGAACACTGAAGCTTTCTTT.

The rearrangement links TRBV5-1 to TRBJ1-1; D perhaps matches TRBD1 (6 bases). V dropped 0 bases and J dropped 0 bases, with 15 bases sitting between them. Germline CDR1 is SGHRS and CDR2 is YFSETQ. The CDR3 runs 17 residues. The CDR3 DNA is TGCGCCAGCAGCTTGGAAGGGGGACCCAAAATGAACACTGAAGCTTTCTTT. It codes for CASSLEGGPKMNTEAFF. Complete variable domain (other parts from reference TRBV5-1 and TRBJ1-1): KAGVTQTPRYLIKTRGQQVTLSCSPISGHRSVSWYQQTPGQGLQFLFEYFSETQRNKGNFPGRFSGRQFSNSRSEMNVSTLELGDSALYLCASSLEGGPKMNTEAFFGQGTRLTVV.

The chain employs TRBV29-1 and TRBJ2-7; 7 positions match TRBD1. There are 12 residues in the CDR3. From germline, CDR1 is SQVTM and CDR2 ANQGSEA. V was clipped by 5 bases and J by 4 bases; unmatched bases: 5. CDR3 amino acids: CSVTTTGYEQYF. The CDR3 DNA follows: TGCAGCGTTACGACGACAGGGTACGAGCAGTACTTC.

In its sample, this clonotype was seen many times. V is TRBV5-1 and J is TRBJ2-1; 8 bases are shared with TRBD2. Germline loops: CDR1 SGHRS, CDR2 YFSETQ. V gave up 0 bases and J gave up 9 bases; unmatched junction bases: 8. The CDR3 runs to 15 residues. The CDR3 sequence: CASSLEAGDNTEQFF. The DNA of the CDR3 is TGCGCCAGCAGCTTGGAAGCGGGAGATAATACTGAGCAGTTCTTC.

This clonotype has just a few counts. The genes are TRBV29-1 and TRBJ2-2; TRBD2 agrees at 8 bases. The CDR3 is 13 amino acids. In germline, CDR1 is SQVTM, CDR2 ANQGSEA. Unmatched junction bases numbered 3, after V lost 4 bases and J lost 5 bases. The DNA of the CDR3 is TGCAGCGTTGCCGCTAGCGGGACCGGGGAGCTGTTTTTT. Its protein is CSVAASGTGELFF.

This clonotype was seen at least ten times. V gene TRBV12-3 or TRBV12-4 combines with J gene TRBJ2-2, with D perhaps being TRBD1 or TRBD2 (6 bases each). The CDR3 sequence is 16 residues long. The germline V and J ends were trimmed by 2 bases and 3 bases, with 13 bases remaining between them. The CDR3: CASSLNGGTYTGELFF. The CDR3 bases are TGTGCCAGCAGTTTAAACGGCGGGACATACACCGGGGAGCTGTTTTTT.

In this sample, this clonotype turned up many times. The chain uses TRBV20-1 and TRBJ2-2; D possibly uses TRBD1 or TRBD2 (5 bases each). This CDR3 contains 15 residues. Germline CDR1 is DFQATT and CDR2 is SNEGSKA (reference sequence). Trimming left V 6 bases short and J 1 base short, with 15 bases between. The CDR3 DNA is TGCAGTGCCGAAAGGGGACCGATGAACACCGGGGAGCTGTTTTTT. It encodes CSAERGPMNTGELFF.

The chain recombines TRBV4-1 with TRBJ2-1; TRBD1 agrees at 9 bases. Trimming removed 5 bases from V and 10 bases from J; junction bases left unmatched: 9. The CDR3 is 14 residues long. From germline, CDR1 is MGHRA and CDR2 YSYEKL. CDR3 bases: TGCGCCAGCAGCGCGGGACAGGGTATGGGAGAGCAGTTCTTC. It yields the protein CASSAGQGMGEQFF.

Turning to this clonotype: A much larger clone differs from this one at a single base, so this may be a read error. The chain carries TRBV20-1 and TRBJ2-7, with 11 positions matching TRBD2. The CDR3 extends over 13 amino acids. The germline gives CDR1 DFQATT, CDR2 SNEGSKA (reference sequence). In nucleotides, the CDR3 is TGCAGTGCTCCACTAGCGGGAGATTGGGAGCAGCACTTC. Translating it yields CSAPLAGDWEQHF.

In this sample, this clonotype turned up many times. V and J are TRBV21-1 and TRBJ1-1. TRBV21-1 is noted as a pseudogene. This CDR3 region has 12 residues. The CDR3 DNA follows: TGTGCCATCCAGGACCTACAGACTTCAGCTTTCTTT. This encodes CAIQDLQTSAFF.

The sample holds many counts of this clonotype. The chain couples TRBV20-1 to TRBJ2-7, with 9 positions matching TRBD1. V trimming: 0 bases; J trimming: 6 bases; junction bases outside the gene matches: 3. The CDR3 runs 13 residues. Germline V CDR1 and CDR2: DFQATT, SNEGSKA (reference sequence). The DNA for the CDR3 is TGCAGTGCTAGAGAGGGGACAGGGACCGAGCAGTACTTC. This sequence encodes CSAREGTGTEQYF.

This clonotype was counted many times. V usage is TRBV7-2 and J usage is TRBJ2-1; tentatively, D is TRBD1 or TRBD2 (5 bases each). CDR3 length: 15 amino acids. The V and J ends lost 5 bases and 4 bases respectively, with 15 bases between them. Germline-derived CDR1 and CDR2 are SGHTA and FQGNSA. The chain's CDR3 is CASSLSGTGYNEQFF. The CDR3, as DNA: TGTGCCAGCAGCCTCTCCGGGACCGGATACAATGAGCAGTTCTTC.

The table lists this clonotype with a few counts. The chain joins TRBV7-6 to TRBJ2-1; 9 bases line up with TRBD2. J gave up 5 bases and V 5 bases, and 16 bases lay outside the gene matches. This CDR3 comprises 18 residues. Germline V gives CDR1 SGHVS, CDR2 FNYEAQ. CDR3: CASSQGAGGPNIDNEQFF. In nucleotides, the CDR3 is TGTGCCAGCAGCCAAGGGGCGGGAGGGCCCAATATCGACAATGAGCAGTTCTTC. The variable domain in full, completed from reference TRBV7-6 and TRBJ2-1, reads GAGVSQSPRYKVTKRGQDVALRCDPISGHVSLYWYRQALGQGPEFLTYFNYEAQQDKSGLPNDRFSAERPEGSISTLTIQRTEQRDSAMYRCASSQGAGGPNIDNEQFFGPGTRLTVL.

This clonotype has just a few counts. J is TRBJ2-3 and V is TRBV27; TRBD2 matches at 10 bases. After removal of 5 bases from V and 7 bases from J, the junction contained 24 bases not matched to a gene. The CDR3 totals 20 residues. Germline V CDR1 and CDR2: MNHEY, SMNVEV (reference sequence). The CDR3 DNA follows: TGTGCCAGCAGTCCGAGGTCCCGAACCCGTACTAGCGGGATTGGACATACGCAGTATTTT. Protein: CASSPRSRTRTSGIGHTQYF.

This clonotype was recorded many times. The chain employs TRBV29-1 and TRBJ2-1, with D unclear. The CDR3 covers 18 residues. CDR1 and CDR2 from the germline V gene are SQVTM and ANQGSEA. V shed 3 bases and J shed 0 bases, with 21 bases lying between them. The CDR3 here is CSVEGFRSTPSSYNEQFF. The CDR3, as DNA: TGCAGCGTTGAGGGGTTTCGGTCAACACCGAGCTCCTACAATGAGCAGTTCTTC.

V and J are TRBV5-5 and TRBJ2-1, with 8 bases matching TRBD2. The CDR3 runs 15 residues. J was trimmed by 5 bases and V by 6 bases; bases with no gene match: 10. The germline CDR1 and CDR2 sequences are SGHKS and YYEKEE (reference sequence). The CDR3 protein is CASTTGGVFHNEQFF. CDR3 coding DNA: TGTGCCAGCACTACCGGGGGGGTGTTCCACAATGAGCAGTTCTTC.

The table lists this clonotype with many counts. The chain links TRBV21-1 to TRBJ2-1; the D call of TRBD2 is as the table states it, not checked on the DNA. TRBV21-1 is noted as a pseudogene. The CDR3 is 17 amino acids. CDR3 nucleotide sequence: TGTGCCAGCAGCAAAGCGCTCAGACTAGCGGGCCAAGGGGAGCAGTTCTTC. Amino acid sequence: CASSKALRLAGQGEQFF.

As to this clonotype: A single base separates this from a much larger clone, so it may be a read error. The chain combines TRBV10-3 with TRBJ2-2; a weak D match, TRBD1 (6 bases). The CDR3 has 15 amino acids. In germline, CDR1 is ENHRY, CDR2 SYGVKD. The CDR3, as DNA: TGTGCCATCAGTCCCCCCCTGACAGGCACCGGGGAGCTGTTATTT. Protein: CAISPPLTGTGELLF.

In its sample, this clonotype was seen many times. The chain links TRBV27 to TRBJ2-4; D may correspond to TRBD1 or TRBD2 (6 bases each). The CDR3 has 17 residues. Germline CDR1 is MNHEY and CDR2 is SMNVEV (reference sequence). Trimming left V 11 bases short and J 3 bases short, with 26 bases between. The CDR3 nucleotides read TGTGCCTCCAAAGGGGAGGTAGGACAGTTTGGCAAAAACATTCAGTACTTC. This gives the protein CASKGEVGQFGKNIQYF.

This clonotype occurred a few times. The chain links TRBV5-5 to TRBJ2-1, with 7 positions matching TRBD1. The CDR3 covers 15 residues. CDR1 SGHKS and CDR2 YYEKEE come from the germline V gene (reference sequence). Trimming took 4 bases from V and 5 from J; bases not matched to a gene: 9. The CDR3: CASSRQGESDNEQFF. The DNA of the CDR3 is TGTGCCAGCAGCAGGCAGGGGGAGTCGGACAATGAGCAGTTCTTC.

A few counts support this clonotype. This sequence joins TRBV27 and TRBJ2-1; 8 bases match TRBD1. V dropped 4 bases and J dropped 5; count of bases not matched to a gene: 10. Germline CDR1 is MNHEY and CDR2 is SMNVEV (reference sequence). This CDR3 has 16 residues. CDR3 region: CASSSHDRGHHNEQFF. The CDR3 DNA reads as TGTGCCAGCAGTTCCCACGACAGGGGCCACCACAATGAGCAGTTCTTC.

The gene calls are TRBV9 and TRBJ1-3; D is undetermined. The V and J ends lost 0 bases and 12 bases respectively, with 4 bases between them. CDR1 is SGDLS and CDR2 is YYNGEE in the germline V gene. CDR3 length: 10 amino acids. The CDR3 loop reads CASSVGRIYF. For the CDR3, the DNA is TGTGCCAGCAGCGTAGGGCGCATATATTTT.

Only a few counts were recorded for this clonotype. The rearrangement joins TRBV12-3 or TRBV12-4 to TRBJ2-1; 7 nucleotides line up with TRBD1. Trimming took 7 bases from V and 6 from J; bases not matched to a gene: 9. The CDR3 is made up of 14 amino acids. The CDR3, as DNA: TGTGCCAGCATCCGGGACAGACTTTTCAATGAGCAGTTCTTC. Its translation: CASIRDRLFNEQFF.

This clonotype was counted between two and nine times. The chain is built from TRBV3-1 and TRBJ2-6; 8 bases fit TRBD1. The CDR3 is 21 amino acids. Per the germline V gene, CDR1 is LGHDT and CDR2 is YNNKEL (reference sequence). Losses at the gene ends were 3 bases for V and 5 bases for J; bases not matched to a gene: 21. The CDR3 here is CASSQDFEPSIRQGWANVLTF. Written as DNA, the CDR3 is TGTGCCAGCAGCCAGGATTTCGAACCATCGATCCGACAGGGGTGGGCCAACGTCCTGACTTTC.

This clonotype showed up many times. The chain carries TRBV15 and TRBJ2-7; no definite D call. Trimming removed 5 bases at V and 2 bases at J, with 10 bases between. Germline V CDR1 and CDR2: LNHNV, YYDKDF (reference sequence). The CDR3 consists of 13 residues. The CDR3: CATSELPTYEQYF. The CDR3 region has the DNA TGTGCCACCAGCGAGCTTCCCACCTACGAGCAGTACTTC. The variable domain in full, completed from reference TRBV15 and TRBJ2-7, reads DAMVIQNPRYQVTQFGKPVTLSCSQTLNHNVMYWYQQKSSQAPKLLFHYYDKDFNNEADTPDNFQSRRPNTSFCFLDIRSPGLGDTAMYLCATSELPTYEQYFGPGTRLTVT.

This chain uses TRBV20-1 with TRBJ2-7, with 10 bases that match TRBD2. In germline, CDR1 is DFQATT, CDR2 SNEGSKA (reference sequence). This CDR3 is built from 15 residues. V trimming: 2 bases; J trimming: 2 bases; junction bases outside the gene matches: 6. This CDR3 reads CSARSLAGDPYEQYF. CDR3 DNA: TGCAGTGCTAGAAGTCTAGCGGGAGACCCCTACGAGCAGTACTTC.

There are a few counts of this clonotype. The chain couples TRBV7-8 to TRBJ2-3, with D perhaps being TRBD1 or TRBD2 (5 bases each). The CDR3 runs 15 residues. V lost 2 bases, J lost 2 bases, and 11 bases lay in between. Germline CDR1 SGHVS, CDR2 FQNEAQ. The CDR3 DNA is TGTGCCAGCAGCTTACCGGGACGCTACACAGATACGCAGTATTTT. This codes for CASSLPGRYTDTQYF. The full variable domain, its missing parts supplied by reference TRBV7-8 and TRBJ2-3, is GAGVSQSPRYKVAKRGQDVALRCDPISGHVSLFWYQQALGQGPEFLTYFQNEAQLDKSGLPSDRFFAERPEGSVSTLKIQRTQQEDSAVYLCASSLPGRYTDTQYFGPGTRLTVL.

This clonotype was recorded at least ten times. The V call is TRBV3-1, the J call TRBJ1-1; D is uncertain. Germline lookup yields CDR1 LGHDT and CDR2 YNNKEL (reference sequence). V lost 0 bases and J 4 bases, leaving 15 bases between the germline ends. This CDR3 is 16 amino acids long. CDR3 sequence reads: CASSQDQLRLTTEAFF. Here the CDR3 DNA reads TGTGCCAGCAGCCAAGATCAGTTGAGGTTGACCACTGAAGCTTTCTTT.

This clonotype has just a few counts. V usage is TRBV11-1 and J usage is TRBJ2-5, with 10 bases lining up with TRBD2. This CDR3 spans 18 amino acids. Losses at the gene ends were 2 bases for V and 5 bases for J; bases not matched to a gene: 14. CDR1 is SGHAT and CDR2 is FQDESV in the germline V gene (reference sequence). The CDR3 sequence is CASSLQGLAKPPGETQYF. The CDR3 DNA follows: TGTGCCAGCAGCTTACAGGGACTAGCGAAACCCCCAGGGGAGACCCAGTACTTC.

The CDR3 region is CSVAPSNVETQYF. CDR3 in DNA: TGCAGCGTTGCACCCTCAAACGTAGAGACCCAGTACTTC. V is TRBV29-1 and J is TRBJ2-5; D gene unclear. V shed 4 bases and J shed 4 bases, with 13 bases lying between them. CDR3 size: 13 residues. CDR1 and CDR2 from the germline V gene are SQVTM and ANQGSEA.

The V gene is TRBV19, the J gene TRBJ2-3, with D uncertain. Germline CDR1 and CDR2: LNHDA and SQIVND (reference sequence). This CDR3 comprises 14 residues. The germline V and J ends were trimmed by 6 bases and 2 bases, with 12 bases remaining between them. The CDR3 DNA is TGTGCCAGTAGAGACCAACGGTTCACAGATACGCAGTATTTT. Encoded protein: CASRDQRFTDTQYF.